A selection of T cell receptor beta chains follows, all from one sample in a study of PD-L1 blockade in urothelial cancer. Profiled with immunoSEQ multiplex PCR; TCRdb holds only in-frame clones, not every one. Found here are 35,000 to 45,000 clones, more than 35% of them singletons; the top ten hold around 9.3%. The starting material was tumor tissue, obtained before atezolizumab (anti-PD-L1) treatment. These receptor sequences come from a man aged 55 to 70 with urothelial cancer. Both conserved end residues are part of each CDR3. Each record gives: D gene, V gene, clone size, CDR3 length, J gene, CDR3 DNA, CDR3 protein. D genes are given only for firm matches. Size values are once, few and many counts, or a class for expanded clones, and some rows have none.

D: .
V: TRBV30
size: .
length: 13
J: TRBJ2-1
DNA: TGTGCCTGGAGTGTACGTTGGAACAATGAGCAGTTCTTC
CDR3: CAWSVRWNNEQFF

D: TRBD2
V: TRBV5-1
size: .
length: 16
J: TRBJ2-5
DNA: TGCGCCAGCAGCTTGGCCGGGGGGGTTCAAGGAGGGACCCAGTACTTC
CDR3: CASSLAGGVQGGTQYF

D: TRBD1
V: TRBV30
size: .
length: 15
J: TRBJ1-6
DNA: TGTGCCTGGAATGAAGGGGGCCCGGGTAATTCACCCCTCCACTTT
CDR3: CAWNEGGPGNSPLHF

D: TRBD2
V: TRBV9
size: few
length: 14
J: TRBJ2-7
DNA: TGTGCCAGCAGCGTAGACGCGGGGGTCTACGAGCAGTACTTC
CDR3: CASSVDAGVYEQYF

D: .
V: TRBV29-1
size: .
length: 13
J: TRBJ1-2
DNA: TGCAGCGTCCTCGAGAACGGGGCGCTGGGCTACACCTTC
CDR3: CSVLENGALGYTF

D: .
V: TRBV19
size: few
length: 13
J: TRBJ2-1
DNA: TGTGCCAGTAGTATGGGACGACTCAATGAGCAGTTCTTC
CDR3: CASSMGRLNEQFF

D: TRBD1
V: TRBV7-7
size: few
length: 15
J: TRBJ2-7
DNA: TGTGCCAGCAGCTTCTCGGACAGGAACTCCTACGAGCAGTACTTC
CDR3: CASSFSDRNSYEQYF

D: .
V: TRBV18
size: .
length: 15
J: TRBJ1-2
DNA: TGTGCCAGCTCACCTCCAGGGCCACGGGGCTATGGCTACACCTTC
CDR3: CASSPPGPRGYGYTF

D: .
V: TRBV19
size: few
length: 13
J: TRBJ1-1
DNA: TGTGCCAGTAGTATTTACAGGAACACTGAAGCTTTCTTT
CDR3: CASSIYRNTEAFF

D: .
V: TRBV11-3
size: few
length: 16
J: TRBJ2-3
DNA: TGTGCCAGCAGTTTGGGACTCAGGGAAAGCACAGATACGCAGTATTTT
CDR3: CASSLGLRESTDTQYF

D: TRBD1
V: TRBV11-3
size: few
length: 17
J: TRBJ1-4
DNA: TGTGCCAGCAGCCCGTCCCGGGACAGGGGTTGGAATGAAAAACTGTTTTTT
CDR3: CASSPSRDRGWNEKLFF

D: .
V: TRBV6-1
size: .
length: 18
J: TRBJ1-5
DNA: TGTGCCAGCAGTGAAGTTAGGGGCCCCGTCCAGAGCACCCAGCCCCAGCATTTT
CDR3: CASSEVRGPVQSTQPQHF

D: .
V: TRBV28
size: .
length: 17
J: TRBJ2-6
DNA: TGTGCCAGCAGTTTTGGGCGGGGCTACTCTGGGGCCAACGTCCTGACTTTC
CDR3: CASSFGRGYSGANVLTF

D: TRBD1
V: TRBV18
size: .
length: 15
J: TRBJ2-7
DNA: TGTGCCAGCTCACCACCGGAACAGGGGGCAGGGGAGCAGTACTTC
CDR3: CASSPPEQGAGEQYF

D: .
V: TRBV5-1
size: once
length: 14
J: TRBJ1-4
DNA: TGCGCCAGCAGCCCAATGGGAGTTAATGAAAAACTGTTTTTT
CDR3: CASSPMGVNEKLFF

D: TRBD2
V: TRBV11-1
size: .
length: 16
J: TRBJ2-3
DNA: TGTGCCAGCAGCTTCCATGCAGCGGGGTTCACAGATACGCAGTATTTT
CDR3: CASSFHAAGFTDTQYF

D: .
V: TRBV18
size: once
length: 13
J: TRBJ2-5
DNA: TGTGCCAGCTCACCACGGTACCAAGAGACCCAGTACTTC
CDR3: CASSPRYQETQYF

D: .
V: TRBV11-1
size: few
length: 15
J: TRBJ1-2
DNA: TGTGCCAGCAGCTTGGGTAGACAGGCGCGGTCGGGCTACACCTTC
CDR3: CASSLGRQARSGYTF

D: .
V: TRBV19
size: .
length: 12
J: TRBJ2-1
DNA: TGTGCCAGTAGGGATTCTTCAGGGAGGCAGTTCTTC
CDR3: CASRDSSGRQFF

D: .
V: TRBV6-8
size: .
length: 16
J: TRBJ2-7
DNA: TGTGCCATCAGTGGCGGACTGACGGAGACCTCATACGAGCAGTACTTC
CDR3: CAISGGLTETSYEQYF

D: .
V: TRBV18
size: .
length: 14
J: TRBJ1-1
DNA: TGTGCCAGCTCACCCCTTTATGAGAACGGTGAAGCTTTCTTT
CDR3: CASSPLYENGEAFF

D: TRBD1
V: TRBV18
size: few
length: 16
J: TRBJ1-4
DNA: TGTGCCAGCTCACCACGCTCAGGGGGAACTAATGAAAAACTGTTTTTT
CDR3: CASSPRSGGTNEKLFF

D: TRBD1
V: TRBV10-3
size: few
length: 18
J: TRBJ1-1
DNA: TGTGCCATCAGTGAGAGGGGACAGGGCGCGCGAGGGAACACTGAAGCTTTCTTT
CDR3: CAISERGQGARGNTEAFF

D: TRBD1
V: TRBV19
size: .
length: 13
J: TRBJ1-2
DNA: TGTGCCAGTAGCGAGGGACAGGGGGATGGCTACACCTTC
CDR3: CASSEGQGDGYTF

D: .
V: TRBV6-7
size: .
length: 11
J: TRBJ1-6
DNA: TGTGCCAGCACCGCTAATTCACCCCTCCACTTT
CDR3: CASTANSPLHF

D: TRBD1
V: TRBV9
size: few
length: 15
J: TRBJ2-2
DNA: TGTGCCAGCAGTGCGGACAGGTCCTACACCGGGGAGCTGTTTTTT
CDR3: CASSADRSYTGELFF

D: TRBD1
V: TRBV6-8
size: .
length: 14
J: TRBJ2-1
DNA: TGTGCCAGCAGTGCCGAGACAGGGAGTAGCGAGCAGTTCTTC
CDR3: CASSAETGSSEQFF

D: .
V: TRBV29-1
size: once
length: 13
J: TRBJ1-3
DNA: TGCAGCGTGCTGGGTGAGGGGGGAAACACCATATATTTT
CDR3: CSVLGEGGNTIYF

D: .
V: TRBV30
size: .
length: 13
J: TRBJ1-2
DNA: TGTGCCTGGAGTGTACTCCCGGACTATGGCTACACCTTC
CDR3: CAWSVLPDYGYTF

D: TRBD2
V: TRBV11-3
size: .
length: 15
J: TRBJ2-5
DNA: TGTGCCAGCAGTGTGGGACTAGCGGGAAAAGAGACCCAGTACTTC
CDR3: CASSVGLAGKETQYF

D: .
V: TRBV19
size: .
length: 13
J: TRBJ1-1
DNA: TGTGCCAGTAGTTGGGACTTGAACACTGAAGCTTTCTTT
CDR3: CASSWDLNTEAFF

D: TRBD1
V: TRBV6-7
size: many
length: 14
J: TRBJ2-5
DNA: TGTGCCAGCAGTTGGCGGACAGGGGGAGAGACCCAGTACTTC
CDR3: CASSWRTGGETQYF

D: .
V: TRBV6-8
size: .
length: 16
J: TRBJ2-7
DNA: TGTGCCAGCACCTTCCAGGCTAGGCTGGCCTCCTACGAGCAGTACTTC
CDR3: CASTFQARLASYEQYF

D: .
V: TRBV7-5
size: few
length: 17
J: TRBJ2-4
DNA: TGTGCCAGCAGCTCTGCTGAGGGTCGGGGAGCCAAAAACATTCAGTACTTC
CDR3: CASSSAEGRGAKNIQYF

D: .
V: TRBV10-2
size: few
length: 15
J: TRBJ1-5
DNA: TGCGCCAGCGTGGGTGGGAGGGTAGGCAATCAGCCCCAGCATTTT
CDR3: CASVGGRVGNQPQHF

D: TRBD2
V: TRBV6-8
size: .
length: 15
J: TRBJ2-1
DNA: TGTGCCAGCAGCCCGACTAGCGGGGGGGCCAGTGAGCAGTTCTTC
CDR3: CASSPTSGGASEQFF

D: TRBD1
V: TRBV7-6
size: few
length: 14
J: TRBJ1-1
DNA: TGTGCCAGCAGACTGACAGGGAAGGCCACTGAAGCTTTCTTT
CDR3: CASRLTGKATEAFF

D: .
V: TRBV5-1
size: .
length: 16
J: TRBJ2-5
DNA: TGCGCCAGCAGCTTGGGTGGGTCGGGGGACCAAGAGACCCAGTACTTC
CDR3: CASSLGGSGDQETQYF

D: .
V: TRBV5-1
size: .
length: 14
J: TRBJ1-1
DNA: TGCGCCAGCAGCTTGGCGGGGGGGAACACTGAAGCTTTCTTT
CDR3: CASSLAGGNTEAFF